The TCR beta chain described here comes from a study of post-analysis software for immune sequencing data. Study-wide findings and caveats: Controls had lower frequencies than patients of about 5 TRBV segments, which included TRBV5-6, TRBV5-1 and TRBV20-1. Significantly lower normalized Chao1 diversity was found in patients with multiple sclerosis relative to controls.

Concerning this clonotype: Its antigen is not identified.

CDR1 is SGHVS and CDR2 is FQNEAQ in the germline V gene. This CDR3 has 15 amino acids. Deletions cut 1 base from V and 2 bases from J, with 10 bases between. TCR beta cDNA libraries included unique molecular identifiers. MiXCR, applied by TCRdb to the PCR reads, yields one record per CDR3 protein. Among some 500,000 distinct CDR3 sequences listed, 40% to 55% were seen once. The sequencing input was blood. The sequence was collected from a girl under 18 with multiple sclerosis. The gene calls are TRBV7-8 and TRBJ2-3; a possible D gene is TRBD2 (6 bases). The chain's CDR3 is CASSLDGGITDTQYF. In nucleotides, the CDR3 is TGTGCCAGCAGCTTAGACGGGGGAATCACAGATACGCAGTATTTT.